The source of this T cell receptor (beta chain) is a study of blood T cell repertoires in COVID-19. The overall study: Acute-phase and convalescent COVID-19 samples originated in the United States, Italy and Spain.

This CDR3 has 13 residues. V lost 3 bases and J lost 0, with 3 bases in between. Germline V gene lookup returns CDR1 SNHLY and CDR2 FYNNEI. A few counts support this clone. Here immunoSEQ multiplex PCR was the method, and the copy in TCRdb shows in-frame clones only, minus some. The sample lists 200,000 to 250,000 clones, 70% to 90% occurring once. The sequencing input was peripheral blood. This sequence joins TRBV2 and TRBJ1-3; D ambiguous. The sequence came from a man in his forties or fifties with acute or convalescent COVID-19. The CDR3 coding sequence is TGTGCCAGCAGTGAGAGCTCTGGAAACACCATATATTTT. Translating it yields CASSESSGNTIYF.